The 17 T cell receptor beta chains in this list originate from one sample, sequenced in a study of shared clonotypes between healthy human individuals. Naive CD8 cells comprised CD45RO-negative, CCR7-positively selected cells, excluding terminally differentiated effector memory CD45RA+ cells. Repertoires were generated with immunoSEQ multiplex PCR, while TCRdb's copy carries only in-frame clones and drops some. Among under 2,000,000 clones listed, 85% to 95% were seen once. The sample consisted of naive CD8+ T cells sorted from blood. The receptors here all came from a man aged 18-30 years in good health.

A word on this clone: In the same sample, other DNA sequences code for this CDR3. The chain is built from TRBV30 and TRBJ2-3; possibly TRBD2 for D (6 bases). The CDR3 contains 14 residues. Per germline, CDR1 GTSNPN and CDR2 SVGIG (reference sequence). V was clipped by 0 bases and J by 0 bases, with 7 bases between them. Here the CDR3 DNA reads TGTGCCTGGAGTGTCGGGACTAGCACAGATACGCAGTATTTT. Protein: CAWSVGTSTDTQYF.

This chain links TRBV30 with TRBJ2-5; TRBD2 agrees at 8 bases. CDR3 length: 16 residues. Per germline, CDR1 GTSNPN and CDR2 SVGIG (reference sequence). The J segment lost 2 bases and the V segment lost 5 bases, leaving 13 bases of the junction unmatched. In DNA form, the CDR3 reads TGTGCCTGGGTGGATTTAACTAGCGGCATTCAAGAGACCCAGTACTTC. This translates into CAWVDLTSGIQETQYF.

The J gene is TRBJ2-3, the V gene TRBV30, with no clear D. The CDR3 length is 13 residues. Germline-derived CDR1 and CDR2 are GTSNPN and SVGIG (reference sequence). Between the trimmed V and J ends, which lost 0 bases and 0 bases, there was a span of 4 bases. CDR3 sequence reads: CAWSVTSTDTQYF. CDR3 nucleotides: TGTGCCTGGAGTGTAACTAGCACAGATACGCAGTATTTT.

The chain is built from TRBV27 and TRBJ2-3; TRBD2 matches at 7 bases. V dropped 0 bases and J dropped 1; count of bases not matched to a gene: 4. The CDR3 consists of 16 residues. Germline V gives CDR1 MNHEY, CDR2 SMNVEV (reference sequence). The CDR3 reads CASSLSISGGTDTQYF. In DNA, the CDR3 is TGTGCCAGCAGTTTATCGATCAGCGGGGGCACAGATACGCAGTATTTT.

V is TRBV13 and J is TRBJ2-7, with a tentative D call TRBD2 (5 bases). Trimming took off 2 bases at V and 3 bases at J, with 11 bases between the two ends. CDR1 and CDR2 (germline): PRHDT, FYEKMQ (reference sequence). The CDR3 is 14 residues long. The CDR3 nucleotides are TGTGCCAGCAGCTTACCCGGGGTAAACTACGAGCAGTACTTC. Translating gives CASSLPGVNYEQYF. The full variable domain, its missing parts supplied by reference TRBV13 and TRBJ2-7, is AAGVIQSPRHLIKEKRETATLKCYPIPRHDTVYWYQQGPGQDPQFLISFYEKMQSDKGSIPDRFSAQQFSDYHSELNMSSLELGDSALYFCASSLPGVNYEQYFGPGTRLTVT.

V and J are TRBV23-1 and TRBJ1-1, with a tentative D call TRBD1 (5 bases). TRBV23-1 is sorted into the ORF group, with uncertain function. V lost 0 bases and J 6 bases, leaving 17 bases between the germline ends. This CDR3 contains 16 residues. The CDR3 loop is CASSQSSRQRSAEAFF. CDR3 coding DNA: TGCGCCAGCAGTCAATCGTCGCGACAGAGGTCCGCTGAAGCTTTCTTT.

This clone was recorded once. The V call is TRBV9, the J call TRBJ2-3; TRBD2 agrees at 12 bases. The germline V gene has CDR1 SGDLS and CDR2 YYNGEE. With 0 bases clipped from V and 0 bases from J, the junction kept 5 bases outside the gene matches. The CDR3 contains 18 residues. This CDR3 is CASSVGTSGGSSTDTQYF. The CDR3 DNA follows: TGTGCCAGCAGCGTAGGAACTAGCGGGGGGTCTAGCACAGATACGCAGTATTTT.

This CDR3 reads CASSEWEKETQYF. The DNA for the CDR3 is TGCGCCAGCAGTGAGTGGGAGAAGGAGACCCAGTACTTC. The chain couples TRBV10-2 to TRBJ2-5; a possible D gene is TRBD2 (5 bases). The CDR3 is made up of 13 amino acids. Trimming took 1 base from V and 5 from J, leaving 8 bases between them. The germline V gene encodes CDR1 WSHSY and CDR2 SAAADI.

The CDR3 nucleotides are TGTGCCAGCAGCGTAGTGGAGGGGGGGCGGACAGATACGCAGTATTTT. Protein product: CASSVVEGGRTDTQYF. The chain uses TRBV9 and TRBJ2-3; the D gene is possibly TRBD2 (7 bases). With 0 bases removed from V and 3 bases from J, the gap between germline ends came to 14 bases. CDR1 is SGDLS, CDR2 YYNGEE, per germline. The CDR3 is 16 amino acids. The full variable domain, its missing parts supplied by reference TRBV9 and TRBJ2-3, is DSGVTQTPKHLITATGQRVTLRCSPRSGDLSVYWYQQSLDQGLQFLIQYYNGEERAKGNILERFSAQQFPDLHSELNLSSLELGDSALYFCASSVVEGGRTDTQYFGPGTRLTVL.

V usage is TRBV4-3 and J usage is TRBJ1-5; no clear D gene. The germline V gene has CDR1 LGHNA and CDR2 YSLEER. Trimming cost V 0 bases and J 0 bases, with 6 bases left between them. The CDR3 has 15 residues. The CDR3 nucleotides are TGCGCCAGCAGCCAAGATCTAAGTAGCAATCAGCCCCAGCATTTT. Translated, it gives CASSQDLSSNQPQHF.

The chain combines TRBV6-5 with TRBJ1-1; D is ambiguous. The CDR3 extends over 14 amino acids. The ends were cut back, 4 bases at V and 3 bases at J, with 12 bases in the middle. Germline loops: CDR1 MNHEY, CDR2 SVGAGI. The CDR3 protein is CASSFREGDTEAFF. CDR3 DNA sequence: TGTGCCAGCAGTTTTAGGGAGGGCGACACTGAAGCTTTCTTT.

The rearrangement links TRBV30 to TRBJ1-1, with 8 bases identical to TRBD1. V was clipped by 2 bases and J by 4 bases; unmatched bases: 3. The CDR3 sequence is 13 residues long. Germline lookup yields CDR1 GTSNPN and CDR2 SVGIG (reference sequence). The CDR3, as DNA: TGTGCCTGGAGTTCAACAGGGGGCACTGAAGCTTTCTTT. Translated, it gives CAWSSTGGTEAFF.

This chain joins TRBV2 and TRBJ2-3; D tentatively reads TRBD1 or TRBD2 (5 bases each). The CDR3 is 16 residues long. The germline V gene encodes CDR1 SNHLY and CDR2 FYNNEI. Trimming shortened V by 6 bases and J by 2 bases, and 18 bases separated the two germline ends. The CDR3 nucleotides are TGTGCCAGCAGAAACGAGGGGCGTCTCACCACAGATACGCAGTATTTT. Translating gives CASRNEGRLTTDTQYF.

The J gene is TRBJ2-3, the V gene TRBV19; D is possibly TRBD2 (5 bases). This CDR3 has 13 residues. CDR1 is LNHDA and CDR2 is SQIVND in the germline V gene (reference sequence). Between the trimmed V and J ends, which lost 6 bases and 9 bases, there was a span of 16 bases. CDR3 protein: CASSLVGLRTQYF. CDR3 DNA sequence: TGTGCCAGTAGCCTCGTCGGACTGAGGACGCAGTATTTT.

The chain couples TRBV12-5 to TRBJ1-1, with D perhaps TRBD1 (6 bases). Germline V CDR1 and CDR2: LGHNT, FRNRAP. The V gene lost 6 bases and the J gene lost 4 bases, with 12 bases spanning the gap. The CDR3 runs 13 residues. This CDR3 is CASGDSAVTEAFF. The CDR3 DNA is TGTGCTAGTGGGGACAGTGCTGTCACTGAAGCTTTCTTT.

V is TRBV19 and J is TRBJ2-7; D unclear. The V and J ends lost 1 base and 4 bases respectively, with 14 bases between them. Germline assignment: CDR1 LNHDA and CDR2 SQIVND (reference sequence). CDR3 length equals 15 residues. The CDR3 nucleotides are TGTGCCAGTAGTATAGGCCCCGGCTCCCTATACGAGCAGTACTTC. Amino acids: CASSIGPGSLYEQYF.

The chain couples TRBV6-9 to TRBJ2-6; D ambiguous. Germline CDR1 reads MNHGY; CDR2 reads SVAAGI. V was clipped by 6 bases and J by 0 bases, with 9 bases between them. This CDR3 contains 15 residues. The CDR3 DNA is TGTGCCAGCAGAGCACCTAGCTCTGGGGCCAACGTCCTGACTTTC. Amino acid sequence: CASRAPSSGANVLTF.